Given below is one T cell receptor beta chain in context. The target antigen is unknown. The RNA input was roughly 0.45 to 1 ug, and it was reverse transcribed with random hexamers. A multiplex approach, immunoSEQ multiplex PCR, amplified TCR beta CDR3 across 54 Vbeta and 13 Jbeta. TCRdb reprocessed the immunoSEQ multiplex PCR reads with MiXCR, giving one entry per CDR3 protein. The profile shows 180,000 or so distinct CDR3 sequences, around 95% of them singletons. This sample was taken from a study of CD8 T cells in Susac syndrome. Trimming at V came to 0 bases and at J to 6 bases, leaving 5 bases not matched to a gene. CDR3 length equals 15 residues. Germline values: CDR1 ENHRY, CDR2 SYGVKD. Study-level results: It was acknowledged in the study that the number of individuals who were included in its TCR sequencing and HLA analysis was relatively small.

Sequencing of TCR beta covered CD8+ and CD4+ T cells obtained from blood. CD8+ and CD4+ T cells were negatively isolated; TEMRA cells were FACS-enriched. This clonotype originated in a human donor in good health. This sequence joins TRBV10-3 and TRBJ1-5; 7 positions agree with TRBD1. The specimen sequenced was CD4+ T cells from PBMCs. The CDR3 is CAISESTQGSQPQHF. The CDR3 coding sequence is TGTGCCATCAGTGAGTCGACACAGGGGAGTCAGCCCCAGCATTTT.